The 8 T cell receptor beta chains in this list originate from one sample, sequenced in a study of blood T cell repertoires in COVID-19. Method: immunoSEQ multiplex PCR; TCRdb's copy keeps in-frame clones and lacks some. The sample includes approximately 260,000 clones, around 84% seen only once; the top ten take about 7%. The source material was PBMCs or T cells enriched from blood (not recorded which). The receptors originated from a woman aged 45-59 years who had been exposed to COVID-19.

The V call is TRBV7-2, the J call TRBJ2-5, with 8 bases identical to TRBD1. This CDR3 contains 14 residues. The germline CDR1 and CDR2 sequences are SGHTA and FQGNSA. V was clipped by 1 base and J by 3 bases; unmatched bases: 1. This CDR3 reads CASSLDRGKETQYF. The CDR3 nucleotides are TGTGCCAGCAGCTTAGACAGGGGGAAAGAGACCCAGTACTTC.

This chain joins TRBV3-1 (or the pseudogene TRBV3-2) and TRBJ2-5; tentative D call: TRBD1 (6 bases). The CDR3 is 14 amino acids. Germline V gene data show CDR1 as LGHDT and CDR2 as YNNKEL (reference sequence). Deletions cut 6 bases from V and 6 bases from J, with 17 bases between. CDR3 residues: CASSPRGSQQTQYF. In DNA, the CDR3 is TGTGCCAGCAGTCCGAGGGGGTCTCAGCAGACCCAGTACTTC.

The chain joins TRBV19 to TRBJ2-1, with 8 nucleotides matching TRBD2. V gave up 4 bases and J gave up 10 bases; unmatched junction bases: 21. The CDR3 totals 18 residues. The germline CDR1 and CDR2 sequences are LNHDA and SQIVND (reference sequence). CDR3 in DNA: TGTGCCAGTAGTACGACCTCGAGTTTCAGCGGGGGAGGAAGGGAGCAGTTCTTC. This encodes CASSTTSSFSGGGREQFF. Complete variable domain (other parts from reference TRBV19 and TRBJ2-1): DGGITQSPKYLFRKEGQNVTLSCEQNLNHDAMYWYRQDPGQGLRLIYYSQIVNDFQKGDIAEGYSVSREKKESFPLTVTSAQKNPTAFYLCASSTTSSFSGGGREQFFGPGTRLTVL.

CDR3 amino acids: CASSLNSLVNTGELFF. DNA for the CDR3: TGTGCCAGCAGCTTAAATTCGCTAGTCAACACCGGGGAGCTGTTTTTT. This rearrangement joins TRBV7-3 to TRBJ2-2; D gene uncertain. CDR3 size: 16 residues. Trimming shortened V by 1 base and J by 2 bases, and 11 bases separated the two germline ends. The germline gives CDR1 SGHTA, CDR2 FQGTGA.

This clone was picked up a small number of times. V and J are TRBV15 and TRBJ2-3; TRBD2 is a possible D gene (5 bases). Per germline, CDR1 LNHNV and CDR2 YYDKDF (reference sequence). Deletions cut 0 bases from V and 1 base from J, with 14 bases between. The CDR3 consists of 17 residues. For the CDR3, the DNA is TGTGCCACCAGCAGAGAGTTGGGAGTAGCTCGCACAGATACGCAGTATTTT. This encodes CATSRELGVARTDTQYF.

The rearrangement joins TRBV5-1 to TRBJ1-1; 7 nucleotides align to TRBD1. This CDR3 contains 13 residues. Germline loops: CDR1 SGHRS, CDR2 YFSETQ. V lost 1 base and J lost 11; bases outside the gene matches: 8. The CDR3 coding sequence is TGCGCCAGCAGCTTGACCCTGCAGGGGGAGGCTTTCTTT. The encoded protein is CASSLTLQGEAFF.

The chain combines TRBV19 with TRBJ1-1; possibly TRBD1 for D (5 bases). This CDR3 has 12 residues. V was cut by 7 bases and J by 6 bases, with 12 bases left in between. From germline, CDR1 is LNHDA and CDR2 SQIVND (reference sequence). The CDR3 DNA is TGTGCCAGTACCATCCAAGGGGCTGAAGCTTTCTTT. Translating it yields CASTIQGAEAFF.

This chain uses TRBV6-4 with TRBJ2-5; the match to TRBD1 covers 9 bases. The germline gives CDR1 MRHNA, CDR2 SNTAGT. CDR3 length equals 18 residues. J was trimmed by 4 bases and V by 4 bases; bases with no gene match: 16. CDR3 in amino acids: CASSAPRWGQGAIETQYF. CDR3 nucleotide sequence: TGTGCCAGCAGTGCCCCAAGGTGGGGACAGGGTGCCATAGAGACCCAGTACTTC.